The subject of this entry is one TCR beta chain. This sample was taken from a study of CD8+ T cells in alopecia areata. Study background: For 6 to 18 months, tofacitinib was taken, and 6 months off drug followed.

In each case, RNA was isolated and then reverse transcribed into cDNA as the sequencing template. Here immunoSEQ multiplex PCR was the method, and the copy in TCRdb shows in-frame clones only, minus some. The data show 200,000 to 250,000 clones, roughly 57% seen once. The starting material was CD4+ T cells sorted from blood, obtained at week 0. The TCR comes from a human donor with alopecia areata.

CDR3 bases: TGTGCCAGCAGAAGCGCCTCCTACAATGAGCAGTTCTTC. Its translation: CASRSASYNEQFF. V usage is TRBV7-2 and J usage is TRBJ2-1, with D unresolved. Germline values: CDR1 SGHTA, CDR2 FQGNSA. The CDR3 is 13 amino acids. The V end was cut by 6 bases, the J end by 0 bases, with 6 bases between.